The 3 T cell receptor beta chains in this list originate from one sample, sequenced in a study of blood T cell repertoires in COVID-19. Profiled with immunoSEQ multiplex PCR; TCRdb holds only in-frame clones, not every one. The table shows more than 250,000 clones, with 85% occurring only once. Sequenced material: peripheral blood. The receptor source for this set is a man aged 50 or older with active or convalescent COVID-19.

V and J are TRBV5-1 and TRBJ2-1; tentative D call: TRBD2 (5 bases). Germline V gives CDR1 SGHRS, CDR2 YFSETQ. The CDR3 is 14 residues long. Trimming shortened V by 5 bases and J by 3 bases, and 12 bases separated the two germline ends. Here the CDR3 DNA reads TGCGCCAGCAGGGAGGAAGCCTACTACAATGAGCAGTTCTTC. Its translation: CASREEAYYNEQFF.

The chain has TRBV10-3 and TRBJ2-7; TRBD1 is a possible D gene (6 bases). The V end was cut by 6 bases, the J end by 0 bases, with 9 bases between. The length of the CDR3 is 13 residues. CDR1 ENHRY and CDR2 SYGVKD come from the germline V gene. The CDR3 is CAISQGGSYEQYF. CDR3 nucleotides: TGTGCCATCAGCCAAGGGGGCTCCTACGAGCAGTACTTC.

This clone has just one count. The chain is built from TRBV7-2 and TRBJ2-3, with 10 positions matching TRBD2. Germline V gene data show CDR1 as SGHTA and CDR2 as FQGNSA. The trim removed 5 bases at V and 2 bases at J, leaving 4 bases unmatched. The CDR3 loop spans 15 amino acids. The DNA of the CDR3 is TGTGCCAGCAGCCCTGGACTAGCGGTCACAGATACGCAGTATTTT. As protein: CASSPGLAVTDTQYF.